This TCR beta chain was sequenced in a study of beta chain features in type 1 diabetes. Findings of the study overall: Among all four CD4+ subsets, Type 1 diabetes patients had TCRB CDR3s that were moderately but significantly shorter. Whether TCRB rearrangement is influenced by HLA type was left unresolved in this analysis.

By way of CD45RO/CCR7/CD25/CD127/CD95/CD27, the CD4+ regulatory, stem cell-like memory, central memory and naive cells were sorted. All sorted populations exceeded 95% purity. This CDR3 comprises 14 residues. CDR1 SEHNR and CDR2 FQNEAQ come from the germline V gene (reference sequence). The V gene lost 3 bases and the J gene lost 0 bases, with 6 bases spanning the gap. Every bit of the isolated RNA underwent reverse transcription, so sequencing read expressed TCRB transcripts. The table came from immunoSEQ multiplex PCR; TCRdb's copy has only in-frame clones and leaves some out. The repertoire holds about 250,000 clones, 9.5% to 13% seen once, with 0.017% in the top ten. This clone has just a few counts. Its antigen is not identified.

Sequenced input: naive CD4+ T cells from blood. The sequence was obtained from a man aged 30-40 years with type 1 diabetes. The J gene is TRBJ1-5, the V gene TRBV7-9, with D perhaps matching TRBD1 (5 bases). In DNA form, the CDR3 reads TGTGCCAGCAGCTTTGACAGTAGCAATCAGCCCCAGCATTTT. Translating gives CASSFDSSNQPQHF.